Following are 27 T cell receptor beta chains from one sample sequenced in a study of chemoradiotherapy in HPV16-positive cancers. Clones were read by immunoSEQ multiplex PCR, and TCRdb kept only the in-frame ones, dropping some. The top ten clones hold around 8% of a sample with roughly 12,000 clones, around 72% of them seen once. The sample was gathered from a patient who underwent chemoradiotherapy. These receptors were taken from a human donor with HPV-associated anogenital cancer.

The CDR3 region is CASSLAPDPNYGYTF. In nucleotides, the CDR3 is TGTGCCAGCAGCTTAGCGCCGGATCCTAACTATGGCTACACCTTC. The chain links TRBV7-2 to TRBJ1-2; D is uncertain. This CDR3 region has 15 residues. Per the germline V gene, CDR1 is SGHTA and CDR2 is FQGNSA. Trimming pared 0 bases from V and 0 bases from J, leaving 8 bases between.

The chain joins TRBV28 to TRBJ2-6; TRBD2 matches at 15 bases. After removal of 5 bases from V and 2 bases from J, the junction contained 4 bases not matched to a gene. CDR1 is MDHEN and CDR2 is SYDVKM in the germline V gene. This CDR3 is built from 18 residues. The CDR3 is CASSARTSGRAGANVLTF. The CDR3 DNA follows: TGTGCCAGCAGTGCGCGGACTAGCGGGAGGGCTGGGGCCAACGTCCTGACTTTC.

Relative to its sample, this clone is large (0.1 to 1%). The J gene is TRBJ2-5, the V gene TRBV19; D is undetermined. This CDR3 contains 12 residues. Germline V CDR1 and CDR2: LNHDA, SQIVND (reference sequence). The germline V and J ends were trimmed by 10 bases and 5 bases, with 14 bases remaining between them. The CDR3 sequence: CATQVKSETQYF. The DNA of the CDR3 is TGTGCCACTCAGGTAAAATCTGAGACCCAGTACTTC.

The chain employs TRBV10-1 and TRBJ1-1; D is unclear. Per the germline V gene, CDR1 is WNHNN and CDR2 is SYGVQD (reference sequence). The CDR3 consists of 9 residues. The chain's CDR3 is CGVNTEAFF. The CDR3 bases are TGCGGGGTGAACACTGAAGCTTTCTTT.

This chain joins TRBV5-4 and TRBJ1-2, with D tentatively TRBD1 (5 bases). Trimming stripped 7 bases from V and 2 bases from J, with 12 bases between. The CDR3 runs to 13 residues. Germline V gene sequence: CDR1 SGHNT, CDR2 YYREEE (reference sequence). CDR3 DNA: TGTGCCAGCGGTCAGGGTAGAAACTATGGCTACACCTTC. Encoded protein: CASGQGRNYGYTF. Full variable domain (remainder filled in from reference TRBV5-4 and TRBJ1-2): ETGVTQSPTHLIKTRGQQVTLRCSSQSGHNTVSWYQQALGQGPQFIFQYYREEENGRGNFPPRFSGLQFPNYSSELNVNALELDDSALYLCASGQGRNYGYTFGSGTRLTVV.

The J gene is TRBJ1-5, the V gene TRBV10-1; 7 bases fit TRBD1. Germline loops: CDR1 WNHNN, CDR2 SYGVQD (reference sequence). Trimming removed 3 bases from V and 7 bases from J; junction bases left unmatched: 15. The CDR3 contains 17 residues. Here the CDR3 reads CASSDWEGAAREQPQHF. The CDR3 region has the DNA TGCGCCAGCAGTGACTGGGAGGGGGCAGCACGAGAGCAGCCCCAGCATTTT.

The DNA of the CDR3 is TGTGCCAGCAGTGGGTTGGCGGTGAGCAATCAGCCCCAGCATTTT. The encoded protein is CASSGLAVSNQPQHF. The V gene is TRBV2, the J gene TRBJ1-5, with unresolved D. CDR3 size: 15 residues. Germline CDR1 and CDR2: SNHLY and FYNNEI. V lost 4 bases and J lost 1, with 11 bases in between. The full variable domain, in which reference TRBV2 and TRBJ1-5 provide the parts outside the CDR3, is EPEVTQTPSHQVTQMGQEVILRCVPISNHLYFYWYRQILGQKVEFLVSFYNNEISEKSEIFDDQFSVERPDGSNFTLKIRSTKLEDSAMYFCASSGLAVSNQPQHFGDGTRLSIL.

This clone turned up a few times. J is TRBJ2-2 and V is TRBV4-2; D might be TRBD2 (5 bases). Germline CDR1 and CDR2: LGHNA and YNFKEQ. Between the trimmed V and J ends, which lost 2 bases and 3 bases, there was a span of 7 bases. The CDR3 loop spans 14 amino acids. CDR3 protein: CASSQMEDTGELFF. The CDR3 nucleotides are TGTGCCAGCAGCCAAATGGAGGACACCGGGGAGCTGTTTTTT.

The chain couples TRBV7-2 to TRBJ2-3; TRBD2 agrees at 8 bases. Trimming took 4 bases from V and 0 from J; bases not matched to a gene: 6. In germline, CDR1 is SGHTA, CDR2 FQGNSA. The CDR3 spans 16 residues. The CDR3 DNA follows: TGTGCCAGCAGCTCTTCTAGCGGGTCTAGCACAGATACGCAGTATTTT. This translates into CASSSSSGSSTDTQYF.

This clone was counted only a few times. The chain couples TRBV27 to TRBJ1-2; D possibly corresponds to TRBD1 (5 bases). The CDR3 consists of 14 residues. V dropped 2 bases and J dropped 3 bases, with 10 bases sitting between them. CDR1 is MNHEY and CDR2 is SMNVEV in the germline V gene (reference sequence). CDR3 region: CASSLRGTDYGYTF. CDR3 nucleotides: TGTGCCAGCAGTTTAAGGGGCACTGACTATGGCTACACCTTC.

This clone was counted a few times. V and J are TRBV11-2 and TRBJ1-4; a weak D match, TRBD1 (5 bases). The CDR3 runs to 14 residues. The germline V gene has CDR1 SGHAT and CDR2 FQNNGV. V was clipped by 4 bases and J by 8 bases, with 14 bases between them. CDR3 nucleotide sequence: TGTGCCAGCAGCTCAGACAGCTCCAGAGAAAAACTGTTTTTT. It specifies CASSSDSSREKLFF.

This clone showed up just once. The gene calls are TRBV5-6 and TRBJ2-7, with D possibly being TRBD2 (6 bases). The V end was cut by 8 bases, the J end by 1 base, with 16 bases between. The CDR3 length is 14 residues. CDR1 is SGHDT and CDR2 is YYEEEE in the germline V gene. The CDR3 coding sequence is TGTGCCAGTCACCTAACTAGCCAATCCTACGAGCAGTACTTC. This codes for CASHLTSQSYEQYF.

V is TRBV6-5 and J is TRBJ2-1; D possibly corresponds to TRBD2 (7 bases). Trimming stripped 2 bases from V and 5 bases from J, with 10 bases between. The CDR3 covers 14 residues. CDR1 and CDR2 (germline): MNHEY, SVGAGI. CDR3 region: CASSYAGGHNEQFF. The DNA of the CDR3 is TGTGCCAGCAGTTACGCCGGGGGGCACAATGAGCAGTTCTTC.

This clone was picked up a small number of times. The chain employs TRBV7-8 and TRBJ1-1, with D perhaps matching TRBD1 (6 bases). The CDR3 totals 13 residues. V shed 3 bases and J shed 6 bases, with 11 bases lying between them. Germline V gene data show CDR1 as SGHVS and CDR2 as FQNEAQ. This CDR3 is CASSFRGEAEAFF. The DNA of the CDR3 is TGTGCCAGCAGCTTCAGGGGAGAGGCTGAAGCTTTCTTT.

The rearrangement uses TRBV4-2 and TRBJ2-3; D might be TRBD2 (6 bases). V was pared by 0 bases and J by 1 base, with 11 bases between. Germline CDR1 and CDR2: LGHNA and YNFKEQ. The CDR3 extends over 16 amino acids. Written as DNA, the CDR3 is TGTGCCAGCAGCCAAGATCTGGCTAGCGGCACAGATACGCAGTATTTT. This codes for CASSQDLASGTDTQYF.

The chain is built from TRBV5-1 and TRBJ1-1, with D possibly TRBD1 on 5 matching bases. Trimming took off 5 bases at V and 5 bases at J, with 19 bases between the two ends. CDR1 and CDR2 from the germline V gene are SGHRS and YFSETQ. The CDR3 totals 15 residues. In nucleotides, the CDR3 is TGCGCCAGCAGTCTATTGGGGGTTTCACGGACTGAAGCTTTCTTT. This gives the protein CASSLLGVSRTEAFF. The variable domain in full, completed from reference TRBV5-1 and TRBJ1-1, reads KAGVTQTPRYLIKTRGQQVTLSCSPISGHRSVSWYQQTPGQGLQFLFEYFSETQRNKGNFPGRFSGRQFSNSRSEMNVSTLELGDSALYLCASSLLGVSRTEAFFGQGTRLTVV.

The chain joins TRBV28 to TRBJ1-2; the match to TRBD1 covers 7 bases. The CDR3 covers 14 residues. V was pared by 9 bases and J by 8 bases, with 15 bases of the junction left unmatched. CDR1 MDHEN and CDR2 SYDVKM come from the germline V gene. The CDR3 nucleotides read TGTGCCAGTTACATAGACAGGGCCCCCGGGGGCTACACCTTC. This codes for CASYIDRAPGGYTF.

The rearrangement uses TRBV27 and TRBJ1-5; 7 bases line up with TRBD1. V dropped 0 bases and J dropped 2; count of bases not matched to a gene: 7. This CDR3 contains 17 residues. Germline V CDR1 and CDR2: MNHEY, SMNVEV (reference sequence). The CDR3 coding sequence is TGTGCCAGCAGTTTATCCCCTGGGACAGCCCGCAATCAGCCCCAGCATTTT. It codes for CASSLSPGTARNQPQHF.

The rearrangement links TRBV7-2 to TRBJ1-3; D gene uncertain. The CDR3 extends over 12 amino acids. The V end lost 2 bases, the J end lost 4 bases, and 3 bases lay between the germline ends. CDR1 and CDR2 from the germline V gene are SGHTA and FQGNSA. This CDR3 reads CASSLLGNTIYF. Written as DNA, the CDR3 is TGTGCCAGCAGCTTATTGGGAAACACCATATATTTT.

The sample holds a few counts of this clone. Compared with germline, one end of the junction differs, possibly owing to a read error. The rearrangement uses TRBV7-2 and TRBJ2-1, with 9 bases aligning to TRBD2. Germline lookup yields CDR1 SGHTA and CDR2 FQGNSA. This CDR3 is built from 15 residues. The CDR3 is CASNLEPAGGHEQFF. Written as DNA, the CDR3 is TGTGCCAGCAACTTAGAGCCAGCGGGAGGTCATGAGCAGTTCTTC.

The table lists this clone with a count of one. This CDR3 is CASRSTGSGGNTIYF. The CDR3 coding sequence is TGTGCCAGCAGGTCGACAGGGTCCGGCGGAAACACCATATATTTT. V and J are TRBV28 and TRBJ1-3; 7 bases match TRBD1. This CDR3 spans 15 amino acids. Germline-derived CDR1 and CDR2 are MDHEN and SYDVKM. The V gene end was trimmed by 6 bases and the J gene end by 4 bases; junction bases not matched to a gene: 9.

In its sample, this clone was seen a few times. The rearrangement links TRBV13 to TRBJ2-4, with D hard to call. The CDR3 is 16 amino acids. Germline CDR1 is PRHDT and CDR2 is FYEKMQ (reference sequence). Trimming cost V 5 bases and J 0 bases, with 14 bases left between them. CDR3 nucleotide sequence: TGTGCCAGCAGCCTTCATAATCCGGGAGCCAAAAACATTCAGTACTTC. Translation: CASSLHNPGAKNIQYF.

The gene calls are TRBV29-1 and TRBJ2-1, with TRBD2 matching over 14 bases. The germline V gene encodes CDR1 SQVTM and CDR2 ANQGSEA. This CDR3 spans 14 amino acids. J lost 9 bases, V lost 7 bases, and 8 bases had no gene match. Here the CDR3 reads CSGWGLAGVSEQFF. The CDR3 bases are TGCAGCGGGTGGGGACTAGCGGGAGTTAGTGAGCAGTTCTTC.

CDR3 protein: CASKDSGNTIYF. CDR3 DNA: TGTGCCAGCAAGGACTCTGGAAACACCATATATTTT. This chain links TRBV28 with TRBJ1-3; unclear D gene. Deletions cut 7 bases from V and 0 bases from J, with 4 bases between. The CDR3 sequence is 12 residues long. Germline assignment: CDR1 MDHEN and CDR2 SYDVKM.

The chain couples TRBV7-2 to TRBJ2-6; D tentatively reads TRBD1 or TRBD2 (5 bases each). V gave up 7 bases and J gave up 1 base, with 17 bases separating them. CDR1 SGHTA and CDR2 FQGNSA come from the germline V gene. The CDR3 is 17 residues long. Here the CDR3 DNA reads TGTGCCAGCACCCCAGAGGGGCGCAGGTCTGGGGCCAACGTCCTGACTTTC. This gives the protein CASTPEGRRSGANVLTF.

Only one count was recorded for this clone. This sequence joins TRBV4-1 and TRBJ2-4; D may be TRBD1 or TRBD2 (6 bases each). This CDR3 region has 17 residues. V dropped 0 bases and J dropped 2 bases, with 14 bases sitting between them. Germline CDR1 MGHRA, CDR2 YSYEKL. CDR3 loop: CASSQDEGGGSKNIQYF. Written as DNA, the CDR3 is TGCGCCAGCAGCCAAGATGAGGGGGGCGGGTCCAAAAACATTCAGTACTTC.

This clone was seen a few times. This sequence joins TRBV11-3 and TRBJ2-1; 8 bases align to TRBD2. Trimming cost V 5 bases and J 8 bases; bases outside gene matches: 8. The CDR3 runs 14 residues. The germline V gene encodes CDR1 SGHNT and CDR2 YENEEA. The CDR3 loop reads CASSRWREVDEQFF. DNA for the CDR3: TGTGCCAGCAGCCGGTGGCGGGAGGTCGATGAGCAGTTCTTC.